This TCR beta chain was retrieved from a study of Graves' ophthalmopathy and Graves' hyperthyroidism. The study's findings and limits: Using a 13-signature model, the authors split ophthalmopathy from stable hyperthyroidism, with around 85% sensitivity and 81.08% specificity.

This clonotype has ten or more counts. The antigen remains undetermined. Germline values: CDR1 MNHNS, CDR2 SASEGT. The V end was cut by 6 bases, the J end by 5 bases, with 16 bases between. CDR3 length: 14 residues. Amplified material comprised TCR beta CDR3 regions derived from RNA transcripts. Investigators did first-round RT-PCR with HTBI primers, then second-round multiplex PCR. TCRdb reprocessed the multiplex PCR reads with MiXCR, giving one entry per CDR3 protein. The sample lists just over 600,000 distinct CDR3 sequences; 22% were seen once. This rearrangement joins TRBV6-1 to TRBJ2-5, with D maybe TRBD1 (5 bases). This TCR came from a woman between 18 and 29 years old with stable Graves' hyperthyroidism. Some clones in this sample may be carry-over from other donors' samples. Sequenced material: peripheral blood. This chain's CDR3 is CASREQATWETQYF. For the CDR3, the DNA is TGTGCCAGCAGGGAACAGGCTACCTGGGAGACCCAGTACTTC.